A single sample is the source of the 23 T cell receptor beta chains below, sequenced in a study of OX40 agonist ivuxolimab in advanced cancers. Here immunoSEQ multiplex PCR was the method, and the copy in TCRdb shows in-frame clones only, minus some. The sample consists of more than 10,000 clones, approximately 61% of them appearing once. Sequencing was performed on CD4+ or CD8+ T cells sorted from blood, taken in a trial of the OX40 agonist ivuxolimab. The receptors stem from an adult with an advanced solid tumor such as melanoma, head and neck, liver or kidney cancer.

The J gene is TRBJ1-1, the V gene TRBV27; D may be TRBD1 (6 bases). V was clipped by 0 bases and J by 6 bases, with 11 bases between them. In germline, CDR1 is MNHEY, CDR2 SMNVEV (reference sequence). The CDR3 covers 14 residues. The CDR3 coding sequence is TGTGCCAGCAGTTTATCGCGACAGGCAGCTGAAGCTTTCTTT. It is translated as CASSLSRQAAEAFF.

This sequence joins TRBV27 and TRBJ2-6; D may be TRBD1 or TRBD2 (5 bases each). V lost 5 bases to trimming and J lost 0 bases, with 17 bases between them. Germline CDR1 and CDR2: MNHEY and SMNVEV (reference sequence). This CDR3 has 18 amino acids. CDR3 DNA: TGTGCCAGCAGTCTTGGAGGCAGGGTGATCTCTGGGGCCAACGTCCTGACTTTC. Protein product: CASSLGGRVISGANVLTF.

This clone was seen more than once but under ten times. This rearrangement joins TRBV7-9 to TRBJ1-1; no firm D call. CDR1 and CDR2 from the germline V gene are SEHNR and FQNEAQ (reference sequence). Trimming pared 3 bases from V and 4 bases from J, leaving 15 bases between. The CDR3 runs 15 residues. This chain's CDR3 is CASSLNPRRSTEAFF. CDR3 nucleotide sequence: TGTGCCAGCAGCTTGAACCCAAGGAGAAGCACTGAAGCTTTCTTT.

This clone was seen only a few times. The genes are TRBV9 and TRBJ2-3; D ambiguous. Germline V gene lookup returns CDR1 SGDLS and CDR2 YYNGEE. V lost 0 bases and J 4 bases, leaving 6 bases between the germline ends. The CDR3 extends over 13 amino acids. CDR3 nucleotides: TGTGCCAGCAGCGTAGTTGTAGCAGATACGCAGTATTTT. Amino acids: CASSVVVADTQYF.

The chain carries TRBV11-2 and TRBJ2-3; no definite D call. The V and J ends lost 0 bases and 2 bases respectively, with 3 bases between them. This CDR3 has 13 residues. From germline, CDR1 is SGHAT and CDR2 FQNNGV. The CDR3 DNA is TGTGCCAGCAGCTTAGAGGTCACAGATACGCAGTATTTT. This gives the protein CASSLEVTDTQYF.

By sample fraction, this clone is medium-sized (0.01 to 0.1%). This sequence joins TRBV5-8 and TRBJ2-1; D not certain. The CDR3 runs to 13 residues. Germline values: CDR1 SGHTS, CDR2 YDEGEE. V lost 0 bases and J lost 7, with 8 bases in between. CDR3 amino acids: CASSLGQKNEQFF. Here the CDR3 DNA reads TGTGCCAGCAGCTTGGGGCAGAAAAATGAGCAGTTCTTC.

The chain combines TRBV25-1 with TRBJ2-7, with 7 bases that match TRBD2. V lost 1 base, J lost 1 base, and 4 bases stayed unmatched. This CDR3 is 15 amino acids long. Germline values: CDR1 MGHDK, CDR2 SYGVNS. The CDR3, as DNA: TGTGCCAGCAGTGAATGGGAGGGCCCTTCCTACGAGCAGTACTTC. It is translated as CASSEWEGPSYEQYF.

A note on this clone: An end of the junction does not agree with germline; a read error may underlie this. This sequence joins TRBV5-3 and TRBJ1-5; D gene unclear. TRBV5-3 carries the ORF label, with uncertain function. The CDR3 loop spans 12 amino acids. For the CDR3, the DNA is TGTGCCAGCAGCTTGCCCGATCAGCCCCAGCATTTT. As protein: CASSLPDQPQHF.

This sequence joins TRBV19 and TRBJ1-1, with TRBD1 matching 10 bases. This CDR3 spans 15 amino acids. Germline assignment: CDR1 LNHDA and CDR2 SQIVND (reference sequence). Trimming removed 5 bases from V and 4 bases from J; junction bases left unmatched: 7. The DNA of the CDR3 is TGTGCCAGTAGTGTACGACAGGGGGCTAGCACTGAAGCTTTCTTT. It yields the protein CASSVRQGASTEAFF.

The sample holds a few counts of this clone. The gene calls are TRBV6-4 and TRBJ2-1, with a weak D call TRBD2 (5 bases). Germline V gene data show CDR1 as MRHNA and CDR2 as SNTAGT. This CDR3 comprises 16 residues. V gave up 0 bases and J gave up 4 bases, with 13 bases separating them. The CDR3 reads CASSDSTTGLYNEQFF. CDR3 in DNA: TGTGCCAGCAGTGACTCGACTACCGGGTTATACAATGAGCAGTTCTTC.

The chain carries TRBV7-6 and TRBJ2-1, with no clear D. The germline gives CDR1 SGHVS, CDR2 FNYEAQ. The CDR3 covers 13 residues. V lost 3 bases, J lost 3 bases, and 6 bases lay in between. CDR3 bases: TGTGCCAGCAGCTTGGCGATCTACAATGAGCAGTTCTTC. Translated: CASSLAIYNEQFF.

Remarks on this clone: The identical CDR3 is also encoded by other nucleotide sequences in the sample. This sequence joins TRBV6-5 and TRBJ1-4, with D unresolved. Germline V gives CDR1 MNHEY, CDR2 SVGAGI. V gave up 0 bases and J gave up 10 bases, with 9 bases separating them. This CDR3 region has 13 residues. This CDR3 is CASSYSSGGKLFF. CDR3 DNA: TGTGCCAGCAGTTACTCATCCGGCGGAAAACTGTTTTTT.

The chain has TRBV19 and TRBJ2-3; the match to TRBD1 covers 10 bases. J gave up 6 bases and V 3 bases, and 6 bases lay outside the gene matches. The germline CDR1 and CDR2 sequences are LNHDA and SQIVND (reference sequence). The CDR3 extends over 15 amino acids. CDR3 DNA: TGTGCCAGTAGTATGGTATGGGACAGGGGTGATACGCAGTATTTT. Translating it yields CASSMVWDRGDTQYF.

The rearrangement uses TRBV5-6 and TRBJ1-4; TRBD1 might be the D (5 bases). V lost 0 bases, J lost 10 bases, and 19 bases lay in between. CDR1 is SGHDT, CDR2 YYEEEE, per germline. This CDR3 comprises 16 residues. CDR3 protein: CASSLDRERVRGKLFF. The CDR3 bases are TGTGCCAGCAGCTTGGACCGCGAAAGGGTGAGGGGAAAACTGTTTTTT.

The chain carries TRBV7-3 and TRBJ2-1, with D unresolved. The CDR3 is 13 amino acids. Germline CDR1 reads SGHTA; CDR2 reads FQGTGA. Trimming cost V 2 bases and J 4 bases, with 6 bases left between them. CDR3: CASSLDLYNEQFF. The CDR3, as DNA: TGTGCCAGCAGCTTAGATCTATACAATGAGCAGTTCTTC.

V gene TRBV7-9 combines with J gene TRBJ2-7; D tentatively fits TRBD1 or TRBD2 (6 bases each). The CDR3 is 14 amino acids. Germline CDR1 SEHNR, CDR2 FQNEAQ (reference sequence). The V and J ends lost 5 bases and 7 bases respectively, with 18 bases between them. The CDR3 nucleotides read TGTGCCAGCAGCCCGCGGGACACCGCGAGGGAGCAGTACTTC. It is translated as CASSPRDTAREQYF.

The CDR3 bases are TGTGCCAGCTCGCCTGGAGGGGGACCAGATACGCAGTATTTT. It yields the protein CASSPGGGPDTQYF. The chain combines TRBV7-3 with TRBJ2-3; perhaps D is TRBD1 or TRBD2 (6 bases each). V was clipped by 8 bases and J by 4 bases, with 16 bases between them. The CDR3 has 14 residues. Germline CDR1 reads SGHTA; CDR2 reads FQGTGA.

The chain uses TRBV6-5 and TRBJ1-3, with unresolved D. CDR3 length equals 15 residues. The germline V gene has CDR1 MNHEY and CDR2 SVGAGI. V lost 0 bases and J lost 4, with 10 bases in between. CDR3 sequence reads: CASSYSSTAGNTIYF. The CDR3 DNA follows: TGTGCCAGCAGTTACTCGAGCACAGCCGGAAACACCATATATTTT.

By frequency in the sample, this clone is medium-sized. Other DNA sequences in this specimen translate into the identical CDR3. The CDR3 DNA sequence: TGTGCCAGCAGCCCGGGACTTTCCTACGAGCAGTACTTC. It is translated as CASSPGLSYEQYF. The chain combines TRBV2 with TRBJ2-7; possible D gene TRBD2, 6 bases. Germline V gene lookup returns CDR1 SNHLY and CDR2 FYNNEI. Trimming pared 6 bases from V and 1 base from J, leaving 10 bases between. CDR3 size: 13 residues.

With regard to this clone: This CDR3 is also generated by other DNA sequences in the sample. The chain links TRBV7-3 to TRBJ2-6; 7 bases line up with TRBD1. With 5 bases clipped from V and 2 bases from J, the junction kept 3 bases outside the gene matches. This CDR3 region has 15 residues. Germline CDR1 reads SGHTA; CDR2 reads FQGTGA. The CDR3 protein is CASSPQGAGANVLTF. The CDR3 bases are TGTGCCAGCAGCCCTCAGGGGGCTGGGGCCAACGTCCTGACTTTC.

The rearrangement links TRBV11-1 to TRBJ1-1; D not certain. Looked up from germline, CDR1 is SGHAT and CDR2 is FQDESV (reference sequence). The CDR3 is 13 residues long. V was pared by 4 bases and J by 4 bases, with 10 bases between. This chain's CDR3 is CASSYWRTTEAFF. The DNA for the CDR3 is TGTGCCAGCAGCTACTGGAGGACCACTGAAGCTTTCTTT.

The rearrangement joins TRBV28 to TRBJ1-1; D possibly corresponds to TRBD1 (5 bases). The V end lost 4 bases, the J end lost 3 bases, and 15 bases lay between the germline ends. The CDR3 is made up of 15 amino acids. Germline V gene lookup returns CDR1 MDHEN and CDR2 SYDVKM. As DNA, the CDR3 is TGTGCCAGCAGTTCCCCTCTCGGAGGGGACACTGAAGCTTTCTTT. This codes for CASSSPLGGDTEAFF.

The chain has TRBV4-3 and TRBJ2-7; 8 bases match TRBD2. V dropped 0 bases and J dropped 1; count of bases not matched to a gene: 2. This CDR3 is built from 15 residues. Germline V gene sequence: CDR1 LGHNA, CDR2 YSLEER. The CDR3 loop reads CASSQDPGGSYEQYF. CDR3 nucleotide sequence: TGCGCCAGCAGCCAAGATCCGGGGGGGTCCTACGAGCAGTACTTC.